A selection of T cell receptor beta chains follows, all from one sample in a study of early T cells in non-severe SARS-CoV-2 infection. TCRdb independently ran MiXCR on the 5' RACE reads; one entry per CDR3 protein. The sample includes 70,000 or so distinct CDR3 sequences, roughly 13% seen only once; the top ten take roughly an eighth. Sequencing was performed on whole blood. The source of these receptors is an adult who was a healthcare worker with PCR-confirmed SARS-CoV-2 infection or an uninfected control (not recorded which). The CDR3 runs from the conserved cysteine through the conserved F or W. A D gene is named only where the DNA matches it firmly. Only part of the rows carry a size: once, few, many, or a class if the clone is expanded.

TRBV5-1	TRBD2	TRBJ2-7	few	CASSLSPGLASYEQYF	TGCGCCAGCAGCTTGTCCCCGGGACTAGCTTCCTACGAGCAGTACTTC
TRBV6-5	NA	TRBJ1-1	NA	CASSRFLGGHRAFF	TGTGCCAGCAGCCGCTTTTTAGGGGGGCACAGAGCTTTCTTT
TRBV12-3/TRBV12-4	NA	TRBJ1-1	few	CASSFSNSGAFF	TGTGCCAGCAGTTTTAGTAATAGTGGGGCTTTCTTT
TRBV5-1	NA	TRBJ2-5	few	CASSSFRDRWGQETQYF	TGCGCCAGCAGCTCGTTCCGGGACCGATGGGGACAAGAGACCCAGTACTTC
TRBV9	NA	TRBJ2-5	NA	CASSVELKETQYF	TGTGCCAGCAGCGTAGAATTAAAAGAGACCCAGTACTTC
TRBV15	NA	TRBJ2-3	NA	CATSRDPFATGLTTDTQYF	TGTGCCACCAGCAGAGATCCCTTTGCGACAGGCTTAACCACAGATACGCAGTATTTT
TRBV11-1	NA	TRBJ2-1	NA	CASSQDGGSYNEQFF	TGTGCCAGCAGCCAAGATGGGGGCTCCTACAATGAGCAGTTCTTC
TRBV5-1	NA	TRBJ1-1	medium-sized	CASSLDKMNTEAFF	TGCGCCAGCAGCCTAGACAAGATGAACACTGAAGCTTTCTTT
TRBV6-5	NA	TRBJ2-7	NA	CASSYSRRTYEQYF	TGTGCCAGCAGTTACTCCCGACGGACCTACGAGCAGTACTTC
TRBV20-1	TRBD2	TRBJ2-5	NA	CSARGETSGDQETQYF	TGCAGTGCCCGCGGAGAGACTAGCGGGGATCAAGAGACCCAGTACTTC
TRBV20-1	TRBD1	TRBJ1-1	few	CSATQLRTGLNTEAFF	TGCAGTGCTACCCAATTACGGACAGGGCTGAACACTGAAGCTTTCTTT
TRBV6-1	NA	TRBJ2-1	few	CASSERAVTRGEQFF	TGTGCCAGCAGTGAAAGGGCGGTCACCAGGGGTGAGCAGTTCTTC
TRBV6-6	NA	TRBJ1-1	few	CASSYSGGTTEAFF	TGTGCCAGCAGTTACTCAGGGGGTACCACTGAAGCTTTCTTT
TRBV12-3/TRBV12-4	NA	TRBJ2-6	few	CASSLWDGANVLTF	TGTGCCAGCAGTTTGTGGGATGGGGCCAACGTCCTGACTTTC
TRBV5-1	TRBD2	TRBJ2-3	few	CASGTSGGFPDTQYF	TGCGCCAGCGGGACTAGCGGGGGGTTTCCAGATACGCAGTATTTT
TRBV29-1	NA	TRBJ2-3	NA	CSVEGTRRSQGQPRSTDTQYF	TGCAGCGTTGAAGGGACCAGGAGGTCACAGGGCCAGCCCCGTAGCACAGATACGCAGTATTTT
TRBV3-1	NA	TRBJ1-3	few	CASSHSTGSGNTIYF	TGTGCCAGCAGCCACTCGACAGGCTCTGGAAACACCATATATTTT
TRBV11-2	NA	TRBJ1-6	few	CASSGGYNSPLHF	TGTGCCAGCAGTGGAGGGTATAATTCACCCCTCCACTTT
TRBV20-1	NA	TRBJ1-2	many	CSANPYRTINYGYTF	TGCAGTGCTAACCCATACAGGACCATCAACTACGGCTACACCTTC
TRBV9	NA	TRBJ2-3	many	CASSVGADIYTDTQYF	TGTGCCAGCAGCGTAGGTGCGGACATATACACAGATACGCAGTATTTT
TRBV19	NA	TRBJ1-5	many	CASNLSPLNQPQHF	TGTGCCAGTAACCTCTCCCCACTAAATCAGCCCCAGCATTTT
TRBV7-2	TRBD1	TRBJ2-5	many	CASSLSRATGGETQYF	TGTGCCAGCAGCCTCTCTCGGGCAACAGGGGGAGAGACCCAGTACTTC
TRBV18	NA	TRBJ2-3	large	CASSPVLGRDTQYF	TGTGCCAGCTCACCCGTACTAGGGAGAGATACGCAGTATTTT
TRBV30	TRBD1	TRBJ2-3	many	CAWRPRGLLADTQYF	TGTGCCTGGAGACCAAGGGGGCTGCTTGCAGATACGCAGTATTTT
TRBV7-2	NA	TRBJ2-1	many	CASSLVRASYNEQFF	TGTGCCAGCAGCTTAGTGAGGGCCTCCTACAATGAGCAGTTCTTC
TRBV7-9	TRBD1	TRBJ1-5	few	CASSRGTGDQPQHF	TGTGCCAGCAGCCGAGGGACAGGAGACCAGCCCCAGCATTTT
TRBV20-1	TRBD1	TRBJ2-5	few	CSAVQGAQETQYF	TGCAGTGCCGTACAGGGGGCCCAGGAGACCCAGTACTTC
TRBV3-1	NA	TRBJ1-2	many	CASSQVGGDGYTF	TGTGCCAGCAGCCAGGTGGGGGGCGATGGCTACACCTTC
TRBV12-3/TRBV12-4	TRBD1	TRBJ1-6	many	CASSPGQAESPLHF	TGTGCCAGCAGTCCGGGACAGGCCGAATCACCCCTCCACTTT
TRBV6-2/TRBV6-3	NA	TRBJ1-5	few	CASSLGQYQPQHF	TGTGCCAGCTCCCTCGGACAGTATCAGCCCCAGCATTTT
TRBV9	TRBD1	TRBJ2-5	many	CASSPQTGPQETQYF	TGTGCCAGCAGCCCTCAGACAGGGCCTCAAGAGACCCAGTACTTC
TRBV5-1	TRBD1	TRBJ2-3	NA	CASSPGTVTDTQYF	TGCGCCAGCAGCCCTGGGACAGTCACAGATACGCAGTATTTT
TRBV6-5	TRBD1	TRBJ2-7	few	CASIGPGTGEQYF	TGTGCCAGCATCGGTCCCGGGACAGGGGAGCAGTACTTC
TRBV27	TRBD1	TRBJ1-2	many	CASSVSITQGADYGYTF	TGTGCCAGCAGCGTTTCAATTACGCAGGGGGCAGACTATGGCTACACCTTC